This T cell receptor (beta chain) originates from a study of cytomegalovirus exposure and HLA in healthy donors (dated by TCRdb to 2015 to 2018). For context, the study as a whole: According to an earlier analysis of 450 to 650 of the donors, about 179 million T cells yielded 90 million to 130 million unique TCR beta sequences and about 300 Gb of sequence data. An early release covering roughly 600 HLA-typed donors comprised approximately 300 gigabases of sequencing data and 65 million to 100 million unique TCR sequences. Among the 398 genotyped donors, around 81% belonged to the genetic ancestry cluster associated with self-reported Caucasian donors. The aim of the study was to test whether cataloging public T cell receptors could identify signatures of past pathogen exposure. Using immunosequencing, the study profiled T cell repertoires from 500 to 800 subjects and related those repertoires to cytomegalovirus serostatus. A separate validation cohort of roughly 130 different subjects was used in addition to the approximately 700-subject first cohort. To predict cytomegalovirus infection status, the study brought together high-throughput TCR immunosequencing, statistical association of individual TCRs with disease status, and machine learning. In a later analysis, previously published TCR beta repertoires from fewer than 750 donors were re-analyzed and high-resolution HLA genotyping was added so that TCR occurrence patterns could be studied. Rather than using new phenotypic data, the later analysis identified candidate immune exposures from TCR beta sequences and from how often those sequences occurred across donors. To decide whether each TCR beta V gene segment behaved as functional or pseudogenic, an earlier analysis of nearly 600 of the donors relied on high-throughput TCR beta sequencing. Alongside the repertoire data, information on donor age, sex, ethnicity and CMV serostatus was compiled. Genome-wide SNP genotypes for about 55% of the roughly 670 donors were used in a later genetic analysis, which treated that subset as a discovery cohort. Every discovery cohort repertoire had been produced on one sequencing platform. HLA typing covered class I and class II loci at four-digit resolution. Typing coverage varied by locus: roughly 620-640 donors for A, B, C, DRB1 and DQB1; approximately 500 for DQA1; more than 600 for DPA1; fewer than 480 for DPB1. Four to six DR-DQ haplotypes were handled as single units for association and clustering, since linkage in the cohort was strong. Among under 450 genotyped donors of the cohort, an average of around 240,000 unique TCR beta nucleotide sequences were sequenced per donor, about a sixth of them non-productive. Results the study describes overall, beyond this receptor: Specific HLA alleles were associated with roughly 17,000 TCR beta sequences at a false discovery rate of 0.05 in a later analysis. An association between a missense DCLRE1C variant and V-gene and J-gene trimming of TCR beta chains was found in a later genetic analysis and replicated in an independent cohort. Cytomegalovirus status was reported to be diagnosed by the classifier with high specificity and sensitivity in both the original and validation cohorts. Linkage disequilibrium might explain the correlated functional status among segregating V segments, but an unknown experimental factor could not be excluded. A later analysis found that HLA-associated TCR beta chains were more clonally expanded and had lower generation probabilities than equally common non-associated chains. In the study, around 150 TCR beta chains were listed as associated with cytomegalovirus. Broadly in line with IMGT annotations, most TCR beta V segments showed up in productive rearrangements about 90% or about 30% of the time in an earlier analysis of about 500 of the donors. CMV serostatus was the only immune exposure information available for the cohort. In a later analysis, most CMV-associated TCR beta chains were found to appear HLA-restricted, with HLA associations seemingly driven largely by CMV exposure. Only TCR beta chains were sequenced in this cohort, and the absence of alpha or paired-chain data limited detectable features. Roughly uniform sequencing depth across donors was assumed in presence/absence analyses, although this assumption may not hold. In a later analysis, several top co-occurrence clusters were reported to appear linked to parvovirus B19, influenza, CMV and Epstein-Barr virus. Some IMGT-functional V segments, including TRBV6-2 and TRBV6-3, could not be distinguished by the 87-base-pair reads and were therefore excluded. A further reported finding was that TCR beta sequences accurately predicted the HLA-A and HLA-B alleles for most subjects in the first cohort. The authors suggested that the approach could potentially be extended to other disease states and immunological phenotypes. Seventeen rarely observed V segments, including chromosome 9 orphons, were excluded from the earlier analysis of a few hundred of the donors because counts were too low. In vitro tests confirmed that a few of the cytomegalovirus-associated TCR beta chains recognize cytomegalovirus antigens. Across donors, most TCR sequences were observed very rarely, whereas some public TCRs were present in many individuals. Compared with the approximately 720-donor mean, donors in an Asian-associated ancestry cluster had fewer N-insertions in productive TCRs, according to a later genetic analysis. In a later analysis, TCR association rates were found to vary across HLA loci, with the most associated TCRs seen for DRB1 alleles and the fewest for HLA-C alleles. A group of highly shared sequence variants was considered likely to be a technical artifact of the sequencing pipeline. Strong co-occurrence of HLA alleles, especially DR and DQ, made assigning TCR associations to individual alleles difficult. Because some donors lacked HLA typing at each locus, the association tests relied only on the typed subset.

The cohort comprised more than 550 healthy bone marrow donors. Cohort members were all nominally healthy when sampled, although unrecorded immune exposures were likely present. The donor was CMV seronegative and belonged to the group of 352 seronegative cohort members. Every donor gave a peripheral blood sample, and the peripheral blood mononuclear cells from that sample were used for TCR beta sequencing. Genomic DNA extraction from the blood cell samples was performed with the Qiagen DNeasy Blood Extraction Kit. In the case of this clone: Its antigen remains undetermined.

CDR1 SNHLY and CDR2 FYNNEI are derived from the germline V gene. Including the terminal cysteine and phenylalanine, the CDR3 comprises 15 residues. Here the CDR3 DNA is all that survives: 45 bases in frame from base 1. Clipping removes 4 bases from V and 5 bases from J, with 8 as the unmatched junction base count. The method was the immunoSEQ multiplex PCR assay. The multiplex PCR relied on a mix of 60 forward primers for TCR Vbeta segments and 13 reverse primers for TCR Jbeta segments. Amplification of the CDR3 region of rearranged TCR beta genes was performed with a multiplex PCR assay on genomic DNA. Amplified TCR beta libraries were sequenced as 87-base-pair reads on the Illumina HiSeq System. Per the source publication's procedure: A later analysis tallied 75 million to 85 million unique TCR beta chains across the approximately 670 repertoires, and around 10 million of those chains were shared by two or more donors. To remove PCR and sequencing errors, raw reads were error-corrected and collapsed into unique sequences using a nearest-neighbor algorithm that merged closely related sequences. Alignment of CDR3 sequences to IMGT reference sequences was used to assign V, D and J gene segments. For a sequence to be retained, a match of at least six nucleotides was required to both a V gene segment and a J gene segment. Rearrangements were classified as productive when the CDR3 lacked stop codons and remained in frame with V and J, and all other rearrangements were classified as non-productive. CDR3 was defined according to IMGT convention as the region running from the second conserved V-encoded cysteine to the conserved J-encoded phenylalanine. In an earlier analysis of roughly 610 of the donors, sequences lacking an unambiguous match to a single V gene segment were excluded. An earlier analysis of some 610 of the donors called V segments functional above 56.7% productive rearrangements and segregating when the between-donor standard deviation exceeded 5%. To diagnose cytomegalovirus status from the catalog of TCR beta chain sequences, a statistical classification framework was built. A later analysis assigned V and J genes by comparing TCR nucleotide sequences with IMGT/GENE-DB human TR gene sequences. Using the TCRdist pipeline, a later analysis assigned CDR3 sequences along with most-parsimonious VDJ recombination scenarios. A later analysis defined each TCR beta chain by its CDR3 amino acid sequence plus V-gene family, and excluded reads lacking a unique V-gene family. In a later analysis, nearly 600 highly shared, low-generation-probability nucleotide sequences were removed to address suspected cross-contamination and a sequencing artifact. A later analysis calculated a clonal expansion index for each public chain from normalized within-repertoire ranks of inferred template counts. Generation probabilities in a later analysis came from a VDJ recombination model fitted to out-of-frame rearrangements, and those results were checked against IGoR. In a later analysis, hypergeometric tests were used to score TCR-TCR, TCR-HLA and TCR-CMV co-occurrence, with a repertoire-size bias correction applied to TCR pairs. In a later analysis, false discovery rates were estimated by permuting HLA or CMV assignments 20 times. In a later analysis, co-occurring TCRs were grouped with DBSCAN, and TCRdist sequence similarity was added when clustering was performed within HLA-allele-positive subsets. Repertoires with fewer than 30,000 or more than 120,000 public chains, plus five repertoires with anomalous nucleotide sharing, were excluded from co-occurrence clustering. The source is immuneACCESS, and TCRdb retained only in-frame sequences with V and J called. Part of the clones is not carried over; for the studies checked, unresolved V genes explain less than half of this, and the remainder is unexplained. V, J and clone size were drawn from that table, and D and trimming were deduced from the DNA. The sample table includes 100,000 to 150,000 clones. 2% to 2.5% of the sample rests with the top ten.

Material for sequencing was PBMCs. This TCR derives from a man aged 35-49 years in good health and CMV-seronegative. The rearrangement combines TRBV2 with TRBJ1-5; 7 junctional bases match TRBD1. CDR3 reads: CASSAQGSKDQPQHF. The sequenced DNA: TGTGCCAGCAGTGCACAGGGGTCCAAAGATCAGCCCCAGCATTTT. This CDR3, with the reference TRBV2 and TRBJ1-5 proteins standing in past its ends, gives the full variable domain EPEVTQTPSHQVTQMGQEVILRCVPISNHLYFYWYRQILGQKVEFLVSFYNNEISEKSEIFDDQFSVERPDGSNFTLKIRSTKLEDSAMYFCASSAQGSKDQPQHFGDGTRLSIL.